The 18 T cell receptor beta chains in this list originate from one sample, sequenced in a study of blood T cell repertoires in COVID-19. The table came from immunoSEQ multiplex PCR; TCRdb's copy has only in-frame clones and leaves some out. The sample lists some 150,000 clones, roughly 84% occurring once. The source material was peripheral blood. These receptors were collected from a human donor in a cohort sampled during active COVID-19.

CDR3 in DNA: TGTGCCAGCAGCCCCGGGGACAGGGGGCCCTACTATGGCTACACCTTC. Translated: CASSPGDRGPYYGYTF. The gene calls are TRBV5-4 and TRBJ1-2; TRBD1 aligns across 12 bases. After removal of 4 bases from V and 3 bases from J, the junction contained 7 bases not matched to a gene. This CDR3 is built from 16 residues. Per germline, CDR1 SGHNT and CDR2 YYREEE (reference sequence).

This chain connects TRBV7-9 to TRBJ2-6; D not certain. CDR1 SEHNR and CDR2 FQNEAQ come from the germline V gene (reference sequence). Deletions cut 4 bases from V and 2 bases from J, with 3 bases between. The CDR3 is made up of 13 amino acids. This CDR3 reads CASSSTGANVLTF. The CDR3 nucleotides are TGTGCCAGCAGCTCCACTGGGGCCAACGTCCTGACTTTC.

This chain connects TRBV7-2 to TRBJ1-2; 7 positions match TRBD1. Trimming at V came to 4 bases and at J to 5 bases, leaving 7 bases not matched to a gene. Germline V gene data show CDR1 as SGHTA and CDR2 as FQGNSA. This CDR3 comprises 14 residues. CDR3 in amino acids: CASSSNRGWYGYTF. The CDR3 bases are TGTGCCAGCAGCTCTAACAGGGGCTGGTATGGCTACACCTTC.

The rearrangement uses TRBV12-3 or TRBV12-4 and TRBJ2-7; D is possibly TRBD1 (6 bases). The V and J ends lost 6 bases and 5 bases respectively, with 11 bases between them. The CDR3 loop spans 12 amino acids. The CDR3 coding sequence is TGTGCCAGCAGCCAGGGGATCCACGAGCAGTACTTC. Its protein product is CASSQGIHEQYF.

The chain has TRBV7-3 and TRBJ2-3; D perhaps matches TRBD1 (6 bases). Deletions cut 5 bases from V and 1 base from J, with 22 bases between. The CDR3 runs to 18 residues. Germline loops: CDR1 SGHTA, CDR2 FQGTGA. The CDR3 region has the DNA TGTGCCAGCAGCCTCGGGTCAACAGGGTTGGTGGGCACAGATACGCAGTATTTT. It encodes CASSLGSTGLVGTDTQYF.

The V and J genes are TRBV5-1 and TRBJ2-2; TRBD1 matches at 8 bases. The germline V gene encodes CDR1 SGHRS and CDR2 YFSETQ. The CDR3 sequence is 15 residues long. Trimming cost V 4 bases and J 5 bases; bases outside gene matches: 7. CDR3 bases: TGCGCCAGCAGCACCGGACAGGGCGAGACCGGGGAGCTGTTTTTT. It codes for CASSTGQGETGELFF.

The chain carries TRBV6-2 or TRBV6-3 and TRBJ2-6; tentative D call: TRBD1 (6 bases). CDR3 length: 15 amino acids. With 6 bases removed from V and 4 bases from J, the gap between germline ends came to 13 bases. Germline V gene data show CDR1 as MNHEY and CDR2 as SVGEGT. For the CDR3, the DNA is TGTGCCAGCAGCCTACAGGGAGCCGGGGCCAACGTCCTGACTTTC. It translates to CASSLQGAGANVLTF.

This clone was seen more than once but under ten times. The V gene is TRBV27, the J gene TRBJ1-1; TRBD1 agrees at 8 bases. This CDR3 has 16 amino acids. The germline CDR1 and CDR2 sequences are MNHEY and SMNVEV (reference sequence). J lost 5 bases, V lost 4 bases, and 12 bases had no gene match. The CDR3 loop is CASSSRQGLGWTEAFF. For the CDR3, the DNA is TGTGCCAGCAGTTCCCGACAGGGGCTAGGGTGGACTGAAGCTTTCTTT.

The V call is TRBV28, the J call TRBJ2-5, with TRBD1 matching over 9 bases. The V gene's germline CDR1 is MDHEN and CDR2 SYDVKM. The length of the CDR3 is 15 residues. V lost 6 bases, J lost 6 bases, and 11 bases stayed unmatched. The CDR3 nucleotides are TGTGCCAGCAGGGGGGACAGGGATGGTTTAAAGACCCAGTACTTC. Its translation is CASRGDRDGLKTQYF.

V usage is TRBV4-2 and J usage is TRBJ1-2; tentatively, D is TRBD1 (6 bases). The CDR3 consists of 14 residues. The ends were cut back, 1 base at V and 4 bases at J, with 10 bases in the middle. The germline V gene encodes CDR1 LGHNA and CDR2 YNFKEQ. This CDR3 is CASSQGTESYGYTF. In DNA form, the CDR3 reads TGTGCCAGCAGCCAAGGGACAGAGAGCTATGGCTACACCTTC.

V is TRBV12-3 or TRBV12-4 and J is TRBJ1-2; perhaps TRBD1 as D (5 bases). CDR3 length equals 12 residues. Trimming stripped 3 bases from V and 7 bases from J, with 9 bases between. The CDR3 nucleotides are TGTGCCAGCAGTTTTGGGGGGGGTGGCTACACCTTC. It encodes CASSFGGGGYTF.

Comment on this clone: A junction boundary mismatches the germline segment, possibly from a read error. The chain employs TRBV7-7 and TRBJ2-7; unclear D gene. This CDR3 spans 14 amino acids. The germline V gene has CDR1 SSHAT and CDR2 FNYEAQ (reference sequence). CDR3 loop: CASSLGSSDYEQYF. CDR3 nucleotides: TGTGCTAGCAGCTTAGGGTCCAGCGACTACGAGCAGTACTTC.

V usage is TRBV12-3 or TRBV12-4 and J usage is TRBJ2-7; maybe TRBD1 (5 bases). The CDR3 has 11 amino acids. V shed 1 base and J shed 11 bases, with 9 bases lying between them. The CDR3 loop is CASSLGQGKYF. CDR3 nucleotides: TGTGCCAGCAGTTTAGGGCAGGGCAAGTACTTC.

This clone was found once. The chain links TRBV7-2 to TRBJ1-1; D is uncertain. The CDR3 covers 15 residues. V was clipped by 1 base and J by 3 bases, with 12 bases between them. Per the germline V gene, CDR1 is SGHTA and CDR2 is FQGNSA. In nucleotides, the CDR3 is TGTGCCAGCAGCTTAGAGAGCACTACCGACACTGAAGCTTTCTTT. This sequence encodes CASSLESTTDTEAFF.

This CDR3 is CASSDTGAFGKLFF. In nucleotides, the CDR3 is TGTGCCAGCAGTGATACAGGGGCCTTCGGAAAACTGTTTTTT. The chain links TRBV25-1 to TRBJ1-4; 7 nucleotides align to TRBD1. The V segment lost 3 bases and the J segment 10 bases; nucleotides outside the gene matches: 8. The CDR3 covers 14 residues. Germline CDR1 is MGHDK and CDR2 is SYGVNS.

The table lists this clone with a count of one. The rearrangement joins TRBV14 to TRBJ1-4; 8 bases map to TRBD1. J lost 4 bases, V lost 4 bases, and 2 bases had no gene match. The germline V gene has CDR1 SGHDN and CDR2 FVKESK. The CDR3 covers 14 residues. CDR3 DNA sequence: TGTGCCAGCAGCCCCACAGGGGGTAATGAAAAACTGTTTTTT. Translating gives CASSPTGGNEKLFF.

A few counts support this clone. This chain joins TRBV4-3 and TRBJ1-1; perhaps TRBD1 as D (5 bases). Germline V CDR1 and CDR2: LGHNA, YSLEER. Trimming cost V 0 bases and J 10 bases, with 15 bases left between them. The CDR3 has 14 residues. CDR3 amino acids: CASSQEASGRGAFF. CDR3 DNA sequence: TGCGCCAGCAGCCAAGAGGCCAGTGGGAGGGGAGCTTTCTTT.

V gene TRBV30 combines with J gene TRBJ1-5; D remains ambiguous. This CDR3 region has 14 residues. Trimming pared 0 bases from V and 4 bases from J, leaving 10 bases between. Germline V CDR1 and CDR2: GTSNPN, SVGIG (reference sequence). Here the CDR3 DNA reads TGTGCCTGGAGTGTTGGGAGCGGTAATCAGCCCCAGCATTTT. Its protein product is CAWSVGSGNQPQHF.